This T cell receptor beta chain was captured in a study of shared clonotypes between healthy human individuals. The study's findings and limits: A limitation of the genetic and exposure-history diversity represented arose from few donors.

Trimming stripped 6 bases from V and 4 bases from J, with 13 bases between. The CDR3 has 14 amino acids. Per the germline V gene, CDR1 is MDHEN and CDR2 is SYDVKM. This clone was seen a handful of times. What it binds is unknown. At a deep level, the assay was run. Researchers divided each subset's genomic DNA evenly across several immunoSEQ plates. Original analysis: Filtering differed because ImmunoSEQ produced junction-only sequences that carried no quality scores. Repertoires were generated with immunoSEQ multiplex PCR, while TCRdb's copy carries only in-frame clones and drops some. Clone size and V and J calls were adopted from that table, with D and trimming inferred from the DNA. The sample lists under 600,000 clones, 75% to 80% occurring once.

This rearrangement joins TRBV28 to TRBJ1-5; D gene unclear. The origin of this receptor is a woman aged 35 to 49 in good health. Some clones in this sample may be carry-over from other donors' samples. Sample: PBMCs. CDR3 sequence: CASSPQTGNQPQHF. The CDR3 DNA reads TGTGCCAGCAGCCCTCAGACGGGGAATCAGCCCCAGCATTTT.